This TCR beta chain came from a study of response to subunit inactivated influenza vaccine. Broader study findings: It was the authors' suggestion that each seasonal influenza vaccination recruits few new T cells.

With respect to this clonotype: Its antigen remains unidentified.

The germline V gene encodes CDR1 MGHDK and CDR2 SYGVNS. The CDR3 is made up of 14 amino acids. Trimming left V 7 bases short and J 7 bases short, with 14 bases between. TCRdb used MiXCR to reprocess the RT-PCR reads, holding one entry per CDR3 protein. The repertoire holds about 830,000 distinct CDR3 sequences, with about 18% as singletons. The V and J genes are TRBV25-1 and TRBJ1-6; no clear D. The receptor was isolated from a man aged 50 to 59 who received an inactivated influenza vaccine. The material was PBMCs from blood, obtained roughly 5 days after vaccination. CDR3 bases: TGTGCCAGCACACCAGGTGCGGACAATTCACCCCTCCACTTT. Translated: CASTPGADNSPLHF.